The source of this T cell receptor beta chain is a study of CXCR3-negative and CXCR3-positive naive CD8 T cells. About the study: There were some 140 million TRB reads altogether, and each library had about 1.5 +/- 0.3 million of them. General study results and limits: Naive CXCR3-positive and CXCR3-negative cells shared TRBV-TRBJ usage; memory cells diverged. Higher TRB CDR3 hydrophobicity marked CXCR3-positive naive cells relative to CXCR3-negative naive cells.

UMI-labeled TRB cDNA libraries were prepared by 5' RACE. From the 5' RACE reads, TCRdb lists one entry per CDR3 protein and no DNA. This table holds approximately 62,000 distinct CDR3 sequences. About this clonotype: Its target is not known.

Germline V gives CDR1 SQVTM, CDR2 ANQGSEA. This CDR3 region has 14 residues. Sample: naive CXCR3- CD8+ T cells from blood. Subset meaning: CD45RO-CCR7+CD27+CD95- naive CD8+ T cells lacking CXCR3 (TNR3-). This sequence joins TRBV29-1 and TRBJ2-3; the TCRdb call, TRBD2, lacks DNA for checking. This sequence originates from a human donor in good health. Some clones in this sample may be carry-over from other donors' samples. CDR3 protein: CSRSSGGHTDTQYF.